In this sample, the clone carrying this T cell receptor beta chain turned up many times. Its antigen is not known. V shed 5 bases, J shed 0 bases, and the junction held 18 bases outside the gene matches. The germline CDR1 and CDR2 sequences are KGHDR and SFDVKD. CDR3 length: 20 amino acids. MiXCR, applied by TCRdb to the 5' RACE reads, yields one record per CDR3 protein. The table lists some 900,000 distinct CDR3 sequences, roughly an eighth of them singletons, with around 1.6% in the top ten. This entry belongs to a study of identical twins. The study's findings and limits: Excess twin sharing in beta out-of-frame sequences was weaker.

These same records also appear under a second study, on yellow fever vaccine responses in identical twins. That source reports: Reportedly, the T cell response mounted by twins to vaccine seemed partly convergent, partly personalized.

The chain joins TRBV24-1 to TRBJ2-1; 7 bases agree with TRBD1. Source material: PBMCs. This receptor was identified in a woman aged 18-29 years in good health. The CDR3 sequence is CATSVSPSRRGLSSYNEQFF. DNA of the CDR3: TGTGCCACCAGTGTCTCCCCCAGCAGAAGGGGGCTCAGCTCCTACAATGAGCAGTTCTTC.